A selection of T cell receptor beta chains follows, all from one sample in a study of T cell responses to AZD1222 COVID-19 vaccine. Method: immunoSEQ multiplex PCR; TCRdb's copy keeps in-frame clones and lacks some. The sample comprises around 130,000 clones, 86% of which are singletons, and less than 15% rests with the top ten. Source: peripheral blood, taken on day 0 of AZD1222 vaccination. These receptors were taken from an adult in good health. Each CDR3 is given with its conserved first and last residue. D genes are given only for firm matches. The size entry is marked missing in some rows and otherwise reads once, few, many or a size class.

J gene	D gene	V gene	CDR3 length	clone size	CDR3 protein	CDR3 DNA
TRBJ1-2	-	TRBV9	15	-	CASSSKQGRGYGYTF	TGTGCCAGCAGCTCCAAACAGGGACGCGGCTATGGCTACACCTTC
TRBJ1-5	-	TRBV28	15	-	CASSLYRNSNQPQHF	TGTGCCAGCAGTTTATACAGGAATAGCAATCAGCCCCAGCATTTT
TRBJ2-7	TRBD2	TRBV10-3	17	-	CAASAGTSGGHRYEQYF	TGTGCCGCCTCAGCCGGGACTAGCGGGGGGCACCGCTACGAGCAGTACTTC
TRBJ1-2	TRBD1	TRBV10-2	14	-	CASREGAVDYGYTF	TGCGCCAGCAGAGAGGGGGCAGTGGACTATGGCTACACCTTC
TRBJ2-7	-	TRBV30	14	-	CAWSSGQGGNEQYF	TGTGCCTGGAGCTCTGGGCAGGGAGGAAACGAGCAGTACTTC
TRBJ2-3	-	TRBV7-9	12	-	CASSLSPDTQYF	TGTGCCAGCAGCTTAAGCCCAGATACGCAGTATTTT
TRBJ1-1	TRBD1	TRBV6-4	14	few	CASSEDRESTEAFF	TGTGCCAGCAGTGAGGACAGGGAATCCACTGAAGCTTTCTTT
TRBJ2-3	-	TRBV6-5	13	-	CASSSIDSDTQYF	TGTGCCAGCAGTTCCATAGACTCAGATACGCAGTATTTT
TRBJ2-1	-	TRBV19	16	-	CASWGVGVSSYNEQFF	TGTGCCAGTTGGGGGGTTGGCGTATCCTCCTACAATGAGCAGTTCTTC
TRBJ2-3	TRBD2	TRBV15	15	-	CATSRDPSGGNTQYF	TGTGCCACCAGCAGAGATCCTAGCGGGGGCAATACGCAGTATTTT
TRBJ1-2	-	TRBV25-1	11	-	CASSFTYGYTF	TGTGCCAGCAGCTTCACCTATGGCTACACCTTC
TRBJ1-6	TRBD1	TRBV27	19	-	CASSLSGTGVGSYNSPLHF	TGTGCCAGCAGTTTATCTGGGACAGGGGTCGGATCCTATAATTCACCCCTCCACTTT
TRBJ1-6	-	TRBV4-2	16	-	CASSQAQGEVGSPLHF	TGTGCCAGCAGCCAAGCGCAAGGGGAGGTGGGGTCACCCCTCCACTTT
TRBJ1-1	-	TRBV5-1	14	-	CASSGGYSGGEAFF	TGCGCCAGCAGCGGCGGGTACAGCGGGGGTGAAGCTTTCTTT
TRBJ2-2	TRBD2	TRBV2	14	few	CASSASGSTGELFF	TGTGCCAGCAGTGCGAGCGGGAGCACCGGGGAGCTGTTTTTT
TRBJ1-2	-	TRBV30	14	once	CAWSGLGANYGYTF	TGTGCCTGGAGTGGGTTAGGGGCAAACTATGGCTACACCTTC